These 10 T cell receptor beta chains came from one sample sequenced in a study of Ad26.COV2.S vaccination and SARS-CoV-2 variants. Stated treatment: around 19 received Ad26.COV2.S at low or high dose, single or two shots; roughly five received placebo; per-sample allocation not given. Sample collection was performed on day 63 after the first vaccine or placebo injection. Some clones are missing from TCRdb's copy, which holds only in-frame ones; the method was immunoSEQ multiplex PCR. Of 300,000 to 350,000 clones listed, about 86% are singletons. Sample: peripheral blood, taken in a trial of Ad26.COV2.S vaccine versus placebo. The receptors shown here come from a person between 18 and 59 years old who received the Ad26.COV2.S COVID-19 vaccine or a placebo.

The chain joins TRBV28 to TRBJ1-2; D is unclear. The CDR3 loop spans 13 amino acids. CDR1 and CDR2 from the germline V gene are MDHEN and SYDVKM. V was shortened by 10 bases and J by 3 bases, with 15 bases between the two germline ends. DNA of the CDR3: TGTGCCACCCGACGCGCTTCGCACTATGGCTACACCTTC. It yields the protein CATRRASHYGYTF.

This chain joins TRBV29-1 and TRBJ2-5; 7 nucleotides agree with TRBD2. With 8 bases clipped from V and 0 bases from J, the junction kept 9 bases outside the gene matches. CDR3 length equals 14 residues. The germline CDR1 and CDR2 sequences are SQVTM and ANQGSEA. The CDR3 here is CSHLGLTDQETQYF. CDR3 nucleotides: TGCAGCCACTTGGGACTAACCGACCAAGAGACCCAGTACTTC.

The V call is TRBV11-2, the J call TRBJ1-1; D call uncertain. V was trimmed by 0 bases and J by 10 bases, leaving 9 bases between them. Germline V gene data show CDR1 as SGHAT and CDR2 as FQNNGV. CDR3 length: 12 amino acids. The CDR3 sequence is CASSLDRLGAFF. The DNA of the CDR3 is TGTGCCAGCAGCTTAGATCGGTTAGGAGCTTTCTTT. The variable domain in full, completed from reference TRBV11-2 and TRBJ1-1, reads EAGVAQSPRYKIIEKRQSVAFWCNPISGHATLYWYQQILGQGPKLLIQFQNNGVVDDSQLPKDRFSAERLKGVDSTLKIQPAKLEDSAVYLCASSLDRLGAFFGQGTRLTVV.

The rearrangement links TRBV29-1 to TRBJ2-2; a weak D match, TRBD2 (6 bases). The CDR3 has 15 residues. V was shortened by 3 bases and J by 2 bases, with 13 bases between the two germline ends. Germline-derived CDR1 and CDR2 are SQVTM and ANQGSEA. CDR3 DNA: TGCAGCGTTGAGGGGGGACGGACCAACACCGGGGAGCTGTTTTTT. Translating it yields CSVEGGRTNTGELFF.

The chain recombines TRBV2 with TRBJ1-4, with D perhaps matching TRBD1 (5 bases). Germline V gene data show CDR1 as SNHLY and CDR2 as FYNNEI. V shed 6 bases and J shed 7 bases, with 18 bases lying between them. This CDR3 comprises 15 residues. In DNA, the CDR3 is TGTGCCAGCAGCGGACATGGGGGGGGGAGTGAAAAACTGTTTTTT. This sequence encodes CASSGHGGGSEKLFF. Supplemented by reference TRBV2 and TRBJ1-4, the full variable domain reads EPEVTQTPSHQVTQMGQEVILRCVPISNHLYFYWYRQILGQKVEFLVSFYNNEISEKSEIFDDQFSVERPDGSNFTLKIRSTKLEDSAMYFCASSGHGGGSEKLFFGSGTQLSVL.

The rearrangement links TRBV6-6 to TRBJ1-1, with TRBD1 identical over 8 bases. This CDR3 has 11 residues. V dropped 5 bases and J dropped 9; count of bases not matched to a gene: 2. Germline loops: CDR1 MNHNY, CDR2 SVGAGI (reference sequence). The chain's CDR3 is CASSAGGKAFF. CDR3 bases: TGTGCCAGCAGTGCAGGGGGCAAAGCTTTCTTT.

The chain combines TRBV11-2 with TRBJ1-1; D unresolved. Germline values: CDR1 SGHAT, CDR2 FQNNGV. The ends were cut back, 0 bases at V and 3 bases at J, with 14 bases in the middle. This CDR3 has 16 amino acids. CDR3 sequence reads: CASSLDMRKPDTEAFF. The CDR3 DNA follows: TGTGCCAGCAGCTTAGATATGAGAAAACCGGACACTGAAGCTTTCTTT.

There are a few counts of this clone. The chain uses TRBV12-3 or TRBV12-4 and TRBJ1-1; D is perhaps TRBD1 (5 bases). This CDR3 is built from 13 residues. Trimming took off 2 bases at V and 9 bases at J, with 13 bases between the two ends. As DNA, the CDR3 is TGTGCCAGCAGTTTAATGGCAGGGAAAAAAGCTTTCTTT. It specifies CASSLMAGKKAFF.

The chain uses TRBV28 and TRBJ1-2; 9 positions agree with TRBD1. The CDR3 consists of 14 residues. V shed 5 bases, J shed 4 bases, and the junction held 5 bases outside the gene matches. From germline, CDR1 is MDHEN and CDR2 SYDVKM. The CDR3 DNA reads TGTGCCAGCAGTAGGGACAGGGTCGGCTATGGCTACACCTTC. Translated: CASSRDRVGYGYTF.

This chain joins TRBV7-2 and TRBJ1-3; D uncertain. Germline CDR1 reads SGHTA; CDR2 reads FQGNSA. The CDR3 has 16 amino acids. The V end lost 5 bases, the J end lost 0 bases, and 14 bases lay between the germline ends. The CDR3 DNA sequence: TGTGCCAGCAGCCCCTACGCCACAGTCTCTGGAAACACCATATATTTT. Its translation: CASSPYATVSGNTIYF.